Presented here are 12 T cell receptor beta chains from one specimen sequenced in a study of cytomegalovirus exposure and HLA in healthy donors. Amplification used 60 Vbeta primers and 13 Jbeta primers. Assay: immunoSEQ multiplex PCR; the TCRdb copy retains only in-frame clones and omits some. The data show about 170,000 clones, with approximately 72% seen just once and about 2% held by the top ten. Input material: PBMCs. The receptors derive from a female donor in good health and CMV-seronegative.

Remarks on this clone: Different DNA sequences within this sample yield the same CDR3. This chain connects TRBV2 to TRBJ1-6; 7 bases agree with TRBD1. This CDR3 comprises 15 residues. V was pared by 7 bases and J by 0 bases, with 3 bases of the junction left unmatched. CDR1 and CDR2 from the germline V gene are SNHLY and FYNNEI. The chain's CDR3 is CASKQGDSYNSPLHF. The CDR3 DNA follows: TGTGCCAGCAAGCAGGGGGACTCCTATAATTCACCCCTCCACTTT.

This sequence joins TRBV30 and TRBJ1-6; TRBD1 might be the D (6 bases). The V end was cut by 2 bases, the J end by 3 bases, with 11 bases between. Per germline, CDR1 GTSNPN and CDR2 SVGIG (reference sequence). The CDR3 spans 15 residues. Here the CDR3 reads CAWSRQEIYNSPLHF. CDR3 in DNA: TGTGCCTGGAGTCGACAGGAGATCTATAATTCACCCCTCCACTTT.

The chain employs TRBV19 and TRBJ2-5; tentative D call: TRBD2 (5 bases). The CDR3 totals 16 residues. CDR1 and CDR2 from the germline V gene are LNHDA and SQIVND (reference sequence). V gave up 2 bases and J gave up 5 bases, with 18 bases separating them. Here the CDR3 reads CASSIRAGGGRETQYF. CDR3 nucleotide sequence: TGTGCCAGTAGTATAAGAGCAGGCGGAGGACGGGAGACCCAGTACTTC. Filled out from reference TRBV19 and TRBJ2-5, the complete variable domain reads DGGITQSPKYLFRKEGQNVTLSCEQNLNHDAMYWYRQDPGQGLRLIYYSQIVNDFQKGDIAEGYSVSREKKESFPLTVTSAQKNPTAFYLCASSIRAGGGRETQYFGPGTRLLVL.

The chain carries TRBV30 and TRBJ1-6, with D unclear. V lost 8 bases and J lost 2, with 10 bases in between. This CDR3 has 13 residues. Germline V gene data show CDR1 as GTSNPN and CDR2 as SVGIG (reference sequence). CDR3 DNA sequence: TGTGCCAGCAACAGAGCCTATAATTCACCCCTCCACTTT. It codes for CASNRAYNSPLHF.

This chain joins TRBV29-1 and TRBJ2-3, with a tentative D call TRBD2 (6 bases). The germline V gene encodes CDR1 SQVTM and CDR2 ANQGSEA. Trimming took off 4 bases at V and 2 bases at J, with 13 bases between the two ends. The CDR3 is 14 residues long. The CDR3 sequence is CSVGGSGDTDTQYF. CDR3 DNA sequence: TGCAGCGTTGGAGGTAGCGGAGACACAGATACGCAGTATTTT.

This clone was recorded at least ten times. The gene calls are TRBV6-5 and TRBJ2-7, with 10 positions matching TRBD1. Germline V gives CDR1 MNHEY, CDR2 SVGAGI. V was clipped by 5 bases and J by 5 bases; unmatched bases: 6. The CDR3 contains 14 residues. The CDR3 loop reads CASSHRDRGHEQYF. The CDR3 nucleotides read TGTGCCAGCAGTCACCGGGACAGGGGCCACGAGCAGTACTTC.

This chain links TRBV5-1 with TRBJ2-5, with a tentative D call TRBD2 (5 bases). Germline-derived CDR1 and CDR2 are SGHRS and YFSETQ. The V gene lost 0 bases and the J gene lost 5 bases, with 17 bases spanning the gap. This CDR3 comprises 16 residues. CDR3 bases: TGCGCCAGCAGCTTGGAGCCGGGATCGGTGGGGGAGACCCAGTACTTC. It specifies CASSLEPGSVGETQYF.

This clone was counted a few times. This rearrangement joins TRBV5-1 to TRBJ2-2; a weak D match, TRBD1 (6 bases). Germline CDR1 reads SGHRS; CDR2 reads YFSETQ. This CDR3 has 14 residues. The V end lost 2 bases, the J end lost 4 bases, and 9 bases lay between the germline ends. CDR3 loop: CASSFGQRTGELFF. CDR3 in DNA: TGCGCCAGCAGCTTTGGACAGCGCACCGGGGAGCTGTTTTTT.

V gene TRBV7-9 combines with J gene TRBJ1-2, with 7 bases fitting TRBD1. The germline CDR1 and CDR2 sequences are SEHNR and FQNEAQ (reference sequence). This CDR3 region has 13 residues. The junction had 6 bases not matched to a gene; V was cut back by 6 bases and J by 5 bases. The CDR3 region is CASREQGKYGYTF. As DNA, the CDR3 is TGTGCCAGCAGAGAACAGGGGAAGTATGGCTACACCTTC.

About this clone itself: The same CDR3 arises from other DNA sequences in this sample as well. This chain joins TRBV5-1 and TRBJ1-5; tentatively, D is TRBD1 (5 bases). The germline V gene has CDR1 SGHRS and CDR2 YFSETQ. The CDR3 is 15 residues long. Trimming stripped 0 bases from V and 6 bases from J, with 13 bases between. The CDR3 coding sequence is TGCGCCAGCAGCTTGGAAGGGGCGATTGGTCAGCCCCAGCATTTT. Its translation: CASSLEGAIGQPQHF.

The V gene is TRBV5-4, the J gene TRBJ1-5, with TRBD1 matching 8 bases. Germline V lookup: CDR1 SGHNT, CDR2 YYREEE (reference sequence). The length of the CDR3 is 17 residues. The V and J ends lost 2 bases and 5 bases, in that order; junction bases with no gene match: 12. The CDR3 coding sequence is TGTGCCAGCAGCTTTCCCAAACCGGGACAGGCTTATCAGCCCCAGCATTTT. This encodes CASSFPKPGQAYQPQHF.

The chain is built from TRBV2 and TRBJ1-5; 10 bases align to TRBD1. Germline CDR1 SNHLY, CDR2 FYNNEI. With 6 bases clipped from V and 9 bases from J, the junction kept 8 bases outside the gene matches. The CDR3 loop spans 14 amino acids. CDR3: CASSGGTGERPQHF. The CDR3 nucleotides read TGTGCCAGCAGCGGAGGGACAGGGGAGAGGCCCCAGCATTTT.